Listed below are T cell receptor beta chains from one sample, sequenced in a study of blood T cell repertoires in COVID-19. The method was immunoSEQ multiplex PCR; TCRdb's version includes in-frame clones alone and lacks a portion of them. The sample shows just under 30,000 clones, 85% to 90% of them seen only once. Sequenced material: peripheral blood. Receptors were obtained from a man at least 80 years old with acute or convalescent COVID-19. Each CDR3 is given with its conserved first and last residue. A D gene is named only where the DNA matches it firmly. Only part of the rows carry a size: once, few, many, or a class if the clone is expanded.

v_call	j_call	clone_size	d_call	cdr3_aa	cdr3_nt
TRBV7-8	TRBJ1-2	once	TRBD1	CASSQRETGSNYGYTF	TGTGCCAGCAGCCAACGAGAGACAGGGAGTAACTATGGCTACACCTTC
TRBV7-2	TRBJ1-1	-	-	CASSKDVGGTEAFF	TGTGCCAGCAGCAAGGACGTAGGGGGTACTGAAGCTTTCTTT
TRBV9	TRBJ1-2	-	-	CASSATDSFNYGYTF	TGTGCCAGCAGCGCTACGGACAGCTTCAACTATGGCTACACCTTC
TRBV2	TRBJ1-1	-	-	CASQSGAGAVGTEAFF	TGTGCCAGCCAGTCCGGGGCAGGGGCCGTAGGCACTGAAGCTTTCTTT
TRBV10-1	TRBJ2-7	-	TRBD1	CASTHRRDRGHEQYF	TGCGCCAGCACCCATCGACGGGACAGGGGGCACGAGCAGTACTTC
TRBV6-5	TRBJ1-4	-	TRBD1	CASRTGPTNEKLFF	TGTGCCAGCAGGACAGGGCCGACTAATGAAAAACTGTTTTTT
TRBV14	TRBJ1-6	few	TRBD1	CASSRKGGAYSPLHF	TGTGCCAGCAGCCGCAAAGGGGGCGCGTATTCACCCCTCCACTTT
TRBV28	TRBJ2-2	once	-	CASSRTTGGTGELFF	TGTGCCAGCAGTCGCACGACAGGCGGCACCGGGGAGCTGTTTTTT
TRBV9	TRBJ1-3	-	TRBD1	CASSVFGQGAGNTIYF	TGTGCCAGCAGCGTGTTTGGACAGGGAGCTGGAAACACCATATATTTT
TRBV29-1	TRBJ1-2	-	-	CSVEDHGKYGYTF	TGCAGCGTTGAAGATCACGGGAAGTATGGCTACACCTTC
TRBV3-1/TRBV3-2	TRBJ1-5	once	TRBD1	CASSQGYGTGQPQHF	TGTGCCAGCAGCCAAGGATATGGGACAGGGCAGCCCCAGCATTTT
TRBV7-9	TRBJ1-2	-	-	CATDKKGPRGGSYGYTF	TGTGCCACGGACAAAAAGGGTCCCAGGGGTGGTAGCTATGGCTACACCTTC
TRBV5-1	TRBJ2-7	-	TRBD1	CASSGTGGTYEQYF	TGCGCCAGCAGCGGGACAGGTGGCACCTACGAGCAGTACTTC
TRBV4-1	TRBJ2-7	-	TRBD1	CASSQEGQGAGEQYF	TGCGCCAGCAGCCAAGAGGGACAGGGGGCTGGCGAGCAGTACTTC
TRBV2	TRBJ1-2	-	-	CASSEALGQGHANYGYTF	TGTGCCAGCAGTGAAGCGCTAGGTCAGGGGCACGCTAACTATGGCTACACCTTC
TRBV7-9	TRBJ1-2	-	TRBD1	CASSIGQGNYGYTF	TGTGCCAGCAGCATCGGACAGGGAAACTATGGCTACACCTTC
TRBV19	TRBJ2-2	-	TRBD2	CASNRREGNTGELFF	TGTGCCAGTAACCGCCGGGAGGGGAACACCGGGGAGCTGTTTTTT
TRBV7-3	TRBJ2-5	-	TRBD2	CASSLTGSGALQETQYF	TGTGCCAGCAGCTTAACGGGCAGCGGGGCCCTCCAAGAGACCCAGTACTTC
TRBV19	TRBJ2-1	-	-	CASGHEGDEQFF	TGTGCCAGTGGCCATGAGGGTGATGAGCAGTTCTTC
TRBV7-2	TRBJ2-5	-	TRBD2	CASSRERLETQYF	TGTGCCTCTTCGCGGGAGAGGCTAGAGACCCAGTACTTC
TRBV6-1	TRBJ1-5	-	-	CASSELIGLLGGNQPQHF	TGTGCCAGCAGTGAACTCATAGGCCTCTTAGGAGGCAATCAGCCCCAGCATTTT
TRBV25-1	TRBJ1-2	-	-	CASSELRGNHGYTF	TGTGCCAGCAGTGAGCTTAGGGGAAATCATGGCTACACCTTC
TRBV28	TRBJ1-2	-	TRBD1	CASRNQQGAAYGYTF	TGTGCCAGCAGAAACCAACAGGGGGCCGCCTATGGCTACACCTTC
TRBV5-4	TRBJ2-5	-	TRBD1	CASSSGTGAQETQYF	TGTGCCAGCAGCTCCGGGACAGGGGCCCAAGAGACCCAGTACTTC
TRBV3-1/TRBV3-2	TRBJ2-1	-	TRBD2	CASSHQGLAGGSSYNEQFF	TGTGCCAGCAGCCACCAGGGGCTAGCGGGGGGCAGCTCCTACAATGAGCAGTTCTTC
TRBV7-9	TRBJ2-5	-	-	CASSLGQGQETQYF	TGTGCCAGCAGCTTGGGTCAGGGCCAAGAGACCCAGTACTTC
TRBV10-1	TRBJ2-3	-	-	CASSNPTEGGDTQYF	TGCGCCAGCAGTAACCCCACAGAGGGGGGGGATACGCAGTATTTT
TRBV27	TRBJ1-2	-	-	CASSLSGRGGALGYTF	TGTGCCAGCAGTTTATCCGGTCGGGGGGGGGCTTTGGGCTACACCTTC
TRBV10-2	TRBJ1-5	-	-	CASSESLPRQPQHF	TGCGCCAGCAGTGAGTCGTTACCTAGACAGCCCCAGCATTTT
TRBV6-5	TRBJ2-5	-	TRBD2	CASSRGGLETQYF	TGTGCCAGCAGCCGCGGGGGATTAGAGACCCAGTACTTC
TRBV21-1	TRBJ2-7	-	-	CASSKKGGGYSYEQYF	TGTGCCAGCAGCAAAAAAGGGGGTGGCTACTCCTACGAGCAGTACTTC
TRBV5-1	TRBJ2-7	few	-	CASSLATNYEQYF	TGCGCCAGCAGCTTGGCCACAAACTACGAGCAGTACTTC
TRBV27	TRBJ2-7	-	TRBD1	CASSNGAGTGSEQYF	TGTGCCAGCAGTAACGGGGCCGGGACAGGGAGCGAGCAGTACTTC
TRBV27	TRBJ2-5	-	-	CASSSQRSQETQYF	TGTGCCAGCAGTTCTCAGCGCTCACAAGAGACCCAGTACTTC
TRBV6-6	TRBJ1-1	-	-	CASSYSPGGVGTEAFF	TGTGCCAGCAGTTACTCCCCCGGCGGGGTGGGCACTGAAGCTTTCTTT
TRBV18	TRBJ2-5	-	TRBD2	CASSPVAGGHETQYF	TGTGCCAGCTCACCGGTAGCGGGGGGGCACGAGACCCAGTACTTC
TRBV15	TRBJ1-5	-	-	CATSRDSEGSHQPQHF	TGTGCCACCAGCAGAGATTCGGAGGGCTCACATCAGCCCCAGCATTTT
TRBV3-1/TRBV3-2	TRBJ1-4	-	TRBD1	CASSQRPRGTGRGRLFF	TGTGCCAGCAGCCAAAGGCCGCGAGGGACAGGGCGCGGTAGGCTGTTTTTT
TRBV28	TRBJ1-2	few	-	CASSPRAYGYTF	TGTGCCAGCAGTCCCCGCGCCTATGGCTACACCTTC